A selection of T cell receptor beta chains follows, all from one sample in a study of sequential checkpoint blockade in melanoma. Some clones are missing from TCRdb's copy, which holds only in-frame ones; the method was immunoSEQ multiplex PCR. Of several thousand clones in the sample, around 20% are singletons; the top ten hold roughly 10%. The source was tumor tissue (inferred from file names), collected from a patient given nivolumab and ipilimumab in sequence. Receptor source: a human donor with melanoma. Each CDR3 is given with its conserved first and last residue.

J gene,V gene,CDR3 protein
TRBJ1-2,TRBV30,CAWSGGGRGYGYTF
TRBJ1-2,TRBV6-8,CASSYVGEGRGNYGYTF
TRBJ2-5,TRBV19,CASSLPDLAETQYF
TRBJ1-5,TRBV19,CASSRLLGSNQPQHF
TRBJ2-5,TRBV6-8,CASSYSILRLAQYF
TRBJ1-4,TRBV19,CASSRGPGNEKLFF
TRBJ2-7,TRBV6-8,CASRAGGPDEQYF
TRBJ2-3,TRBV11-3,CASSSEGSTDTQYF
TRBJ2-3,TRBV29-1,CSVEPDGDTQYF
TRBJ2-7,TRBV11-3,CASSLYPGTGYEQYF
TRBJ2-5,TRBV6-1,CASSEGLERETQYF
TRBJ2-5,TRBV11-3,CASSQSQGPIQETQYF
TRBJ1-3,TRBV11-3,CASSKRTASSGNTIYF
TRBJ2-7,TRBV6-8,CASSYSTSAEVGYEQYF
TRBJ1-2,TRBV6-8,CASSSGQRSGYTF
TRBJ1-4,TRBV5-1,CASSLDPGQGEEKLFF
TRBJ2-4,TRBV9,CAISSTTSGRAGSKNIQYF
TRBJ2-5,TRBV29-1,CSVPHGGSGIQETQYF
TRBJ2-3,TRBV28,CALTRNEGLITDTQYF
TRBJ1-2,TRBV30,CAWSVGLRGYTF
TRBJ1-1,TRBV9,CASSRDGLNTEAFF
TRBJ2-5,TRBV14,CASSQITGGRETQYF
TRBJ1-5,TRBV11-3,CASSPGQGGNQPQHF
TRBJ2-5,TRBV14,CASSQGHWETQYF
TRBJ2-7,TRBV9,CASSRSSYEQYF
TRBJ1-2,TRBV6-8,CASRLHLDRGQGGDTF
TRBJ1-1,TRBV18,CASSPPKGRGWTEAFF
TRBJ2-1,TRBV29-1,CSAARAGADNEQFF
TRBJ2-3,TRBV6-8,CASTKRVTSGRVTDTQYF
TRBJ1-5,TRBV19,CASSIGASQPQHF
TRBJ1-5,TRBV15,CATSRAPGGRLNQPQHF
TRBJ1-1,TRBV9,CASSERASTEAFF
TRBJ2-7,TRBV10-3,CAISESNSARGSGYEQYF